These 24 T cell receptor beta chains were sequenced from one sample in a study of Ad26.COV2.S vaccination and SARS-CoV-2 variants. Treatment described: around 19 received Ad26.COV2.S at low or high dose, single or two shots; about 5 received placebo; per-sample allocation not given. Collection of the samples took place on day 63 after the first injection of vaccine or placebo. This table comes from immunoSEQ multiplex PCR, and its TCRdb copy is limited to in-frame clones, with some not included. The sample includes more than 300,000 clones, approximately 90% of them seen just once. Here the sequenced sample was peripheral blood, taken in a trial of Ad26.COV2.S vaccine versus placebo. The origin of the receptors is a person between 18 and 59 years old who received the Ad26.COV2.S COVID-19 vaccine or a placebo.

This chain connects TRBV27 to TRBJ2-1; D is ambiguous. V was trimmed by 7 bases and J by 4 bases, leaving 14 bases between them. The CDR3 runs to 14 residues. Germline CDR1 is MNHEY and CDR2 is SMNVEV (reference sequence). This CDR3 reads CASKWGTGYNEQFF. CDR3 sequence (DNA): TGTGCCAGCAAGTGGGGAACTGGGTACAATGAGCAGTTCTTC.

The rearrangement joins TRBV3-1 (or the pseudogene TRBV3-2) to TRBJ2-7; perhaps TRBD2 as D (7 bases). Germline V lookup: CDR1 LGHDT, CDR2 YNNKEL (reference sequence). The CDR3 consists of 16 residues. V lost 0 bases and J 4 bases, leaving 16 bases between the germline ends. CDR3 residues: CASSQDRAGASYEQYF. The CDR3, as DNA: TGTGCCAGCAGCCAAGATCGTGCGGGGGCGTCATACGAGCAGTACTTC.

The CDR3 DNA reads as TGTGCCACCAGCGAGAGAGATACGCAGTATTTT. As protein: CATSERDTQYF. The chain joins TRBV15 to TRBJ2-3; no reliable D call. The CDR3 covers 11 residues. The V end was cut by 5 bases, the J end by 5 bases, with 5 bases between. The V gene's germline CDR1 is LNHNV and CDR2 YYDKDF (reference sequence).

This chain connects TRBV7-9 to TRBJ1-1; 10 bases agree with TRBD1. Losses at the gene ends were 5 bases for V and 4 bases for J; bases not matched to a gene: 13. Germline CDR1 and CDR2: SEHNR and FQNEAQ (reference sequence). CDR3 length: 17 amino acids. The DNA for the CDR3 is TGTGCCAGCAGCCCGAGCCGCGGACAGGGGGTAGGCACTGAAGCTTTCTTT. Its translation is CASSPSRGQGVGTEAFF.

The chain has TRBV9 and TRBJ2-2; possibly TRBD2 for D (5 bases). With 0 bases removed from V and 3 bases from J, the gap between germline ends came to 12 bases. Germline V gene sequence: CDR1 SGDLS, CDR2 YYNGEE. This CDR3 spans 16 amino acids. The CDR3 DNA follows: TGTGCCAGCAGCGTAGGGCTAGCTGAGGACACCGGGGAGCTGTTTTTT. Translated, it gives CASSVGLAEDTGELFF.

The V gene is TRBV7-2, the J gene TRBJ1-1, with D unclear. V was trimmed by 2 bases and J by 6 bases, leaving 13 bases between them. Germline values: CDR1 SGHTA, CDR2 FQGNSA. CDR3 length: 14 residues. The CDR3 loop reads CASSLNSRLAEAFF. CDR3 DNA: TGTGCCAGCAGCTTAAACAGCCGGCTCGCTGAAGCTTTCTTT. Supplemented by reference TRBV7-2 and TRBJ1-1, the full variable domain reads GAGVSQSPSNKVTEKGKDVELRCDPISGHTALYWYRQSLGQGLEFLIYFQGNSAPDKSGLPSDRFSAERTGGSVSTLTIQRTQQEDSAVYLCASSLNSRLAEAFFGQGTRLTVV.

The J gene is TRBJ2-5, the V gene TRBV18; 10 nucleotides agree with TRBD2. CDR3 size: 20 residues. Looked up from germline, CDR1 is KGHSH and CDR2 is LQKENI. Germline trimming cut 1 base from V and 5 bases from J; bases unmatched to any gene: 19. The CDR3 DNA reads as TGTGCCAGCTCACCACGGCCCACGGGATCTAGCGGGAGCACTAGGGAGACCCAGTACTTC. It translates to CASSPRPTGSSGSTRETQYF.

This chain uses TRBV19 with TRBJ2-1; perhaps TRBD1 as D (6 bases). Germline lookup yields CDR1 LNHDA and CDR2 SQIVND (reference sequence). Trimming left V 3 bases short and J 10 bases short, with 13 bases between. CDR3 length: 13 amino acids. The CDR3 reads CASSITDRGEQFF. As DNA, the CDR3 is TGTGCCAGTAGTATTACGGACAGAGGCGAGCAGTTCTTC.

The CDR3 nucleotides are TGTGCCAGTACCCTAGGCACAGCCACAGATACGCAGTATTTT. Protein product: CASTLGTATDTQYF. The V and J genes are TRBV19 and TRBJ2-3; D is uncertain. The CDR3 loop spans 14 amino acids. CDR1 is LNHDA and CDR2 is SQIVND in the germline V gene (reference sequence). V was clipped by 7 bases and J by 2 bases, with 13 bases between them.

CDR3 sequence: CATSDLGTSGTYEQYF. Here the CDR3 DNA reads TGTGCCACCAGTGATTTAGGGACTAGCGGGACCTACGAGCAGTACTTC. The chain joins TRBV24-1 to TRBJ2-7; 13 positions match TRBD2. V was pared by 1 base and J by 2 bases, with 1 base of the junction left unmatched. Germline CDR1 is KGHDR and CDR2 is SFDVKD. The CDR3 totals 16 residues.

The CDR3 spells CASSLGAQRNTIYF. The CDR3 DNA reads TGTGCCAGCAGCTTGGGCGCGCAGAGGAACACCATATATTTT. This chain connects TRBV5-6 to TRBJ1-3, with unresolved D. The ends were cut back, 0 bases at V and 7 bases at J, with 11 bases in the middle. Per the germline V gene, CDR1 is SGHDT and CDR2 is YYEEEE. The CDR3 loop spans 14 amino acids.

This clone appeared a few times. The chain combines TRBV5-6 with TRBJ2-1; 8 bases agree with TRBD1. The CDR3 covers 15 residues. With 4 bases clipped from V and 2 bases from J, the junction kept 5 bases outside the gene matches. Per the germline V gene, CDR1 is SGHDT and CDR2 is YYEEEE. The CDR3 nucleotides read TGTGCCAGCAGCGCCGGGACAGGAACCTACAATGAGCAGTTCTTC. The encoded protein is CASSAGTGTYNEQFF.

The chain is built from TRBV7-2 and TRBJ1-6; 10 positions agree with TRBD1. The trim removed 2 bases at V and 10 bases at J, leaving 5 bases unmatched. In germline, CDR1 is SGHTA, CDR2 FQGNSA. CDR3 length: 15 residues. The CDR3 here is CASSLRGQGGSPLHF. Here the CDR3 DNA reads TGTGCCAGCAGCTTAAGAGGACAGGGGGGCTCACCCCTCCACTTT. Filled out from reference TRBV7-2 and TRBJ1-6, the complete variable domain reads GAGVSQSPSNKVTEKGKDVELRCDPISGHTALYWYRQSLGQGLEFLIYFQGNSAPDKSGLPSDRFSAERTGGSVSTLTIQRTQQEDSAVYLCASSLRGQGGSPLHFGNGTRLTVT.

DNA of the CDR3: TGTGCCAGCAGCTTGAGAGTGAACACTGAAGCTTTCTTT. Encoded protein: CASSLRVNTEAFF. The chain is built from TRBV5-4 and TRBJ1-1; D not resolved. The length of the CDR3 is 13 residues. Trimming cost V 1 base and J 0 bases, with 4 bases left between them. The germline CDR1 and CDR2 sequences are SGHNT and YYREEE (reference sequence).

This clone has only one observation. This chain connects TRBV2 to TRBJ2-1; D not certain. V was pared by 2 bases and J by 4 bases, with 12 bases between. The CDR3 is 15 amino acids. The germline V gene encodes CDR1 SNHLY and CDR2 FYNNEI. CDR3 DNA sequence: TGTGCCAGCAGTGAACTCGAGACCTCGTACAATGAGCAGTTCTTC. Its protein product is CASSELETSYNEQFF.

The chain has TRBV3-1 (or the pseudogene TRBV3-2) and TRBJ2-5, with D perhaps TRBD2 (6 bases). Looked up from germline, CDR1 is LGHDT and CDR2 is YNNKEL (reference sequence). The CDR3 runs 15 residues. The V end lost 0 bases, the J end lost 4 bases, and 12 bases lay between the germline ends. The CDR3 reads CASSQDWGLGETQYF. The CDR3, as DNA: TGTGCCAGCAGCCAAGATTGGGGACTCGGAGAGACCCAGTACTTC.

The rearrangement joins TRBV6-6 to TRBJ1-4; 12 nucleotides agree with TRBD1. With V trimmed by 2 bases and J by 8 bases, 0 bases remained unmatched. This CDR3 comprises 14 residues. Germline CDR1 MNHNY, CDR2 SVGAGI (reference sequence). The CDR3 spells CASSYGTGGEKLFF. DNA of the CDR3: TGTGCCAGCAGTTACGGGACAGGGGGCGAAAAACTGTTTTTT.

The chain carries TRBV28 and TRBJ1-2; D ambiguous. This CDR3 spans 11 amino acids. Germline-derived CDR1 and CDR2 are MDHEN and SYDVKM. Trimming cost V 5 bases and J 2 bases, with 3 bases left between them. In nucleotides, the CDR3 is TGTGCCAGCAGTATCAACTATGGCTACACCTTC. Encoded protein: CASSINYGYTF.

The J gene is TRBJ1-2, the V gene TRBV4-2; 9 bases are shared with TRBD1. V was clipped by 0 bases and J by 8 bases; unmatched bases: 4. Germline CDR1 reads LGHNA; CDR2 reads YNFKEQ. The CDR3 covers 14 residues. CDR3 DNA sequence: TGTGCCAGCAGCCAAGACCGGACAGGGGAAGGCTACACCTTC. It translates to CASSQDRTGEGYTF.

The V gene is TRBV5-1, the J gene TRBJ2-1; 9 nucleotides align to TRBD2. Per germline, CDR1 SGHRS and CDR2 YFSETQ. The junction had 7 bases not matched to a gene; V was cut back by 4 bases and J by 2 bases. The length of the CDR3 is 16 residues. CDR3 amino acids: CASSHLQRGAYNEQFF. The CDR3 DNA is TGCGCCAGCAGCCACCTCCAGCGGGGGGCCTACAATGAGCAGTTCTTC.

The DNA of the CDR3 is TGTGCCAGCAGCCAAGATACGCCTTGGACTAGCGAGGGGCATGAGCAGTTCTTC. Its protein product is CASSQDTPWTSEGHEQFF. The chain joins TRBV3-1 (or the pseudogene TRBV3-2) to TRBJ2-1; 9 bases map to TRBD2. V shed 0 bases, J shed 8 bases, and the junction held 14 bases outside the gene matches. The germline V gene has CDR1 LGHDT and CDR2 YNNKEL (reference sequence). The CDR3 spans 18 residues.

In the case of this clone: This sample includes further DNA sequences coding for the same CDR3. The V gene is TRBV19, the J gene TRBJ2-7; D possibly matches TRBD1 or TRBD2 (5 bases each). Germline V gene lookup returns CDR1 LNHDA and CDR2 SQIVND (reference sequence). The CDR3 has 14 residues. V was pared by 3 bases and J by 2 bases, with 11 bases between. The CDR3 DNA is TGTGCCAGTAGTATCCAGGGAGCAGCCTACGAGCAGTACTTC. Its protein is CASSIQGAAYEQYF.

The chain has TRBV3-1 (or the pseudogene TRBV3-2) and TRBJ2-2, with D possibly being TRBD1 (5 bases). The germline CDR1 and CDR2 sequences are LGHDT and YNNKEL (reference sequence). CDR3 length: 16 amino acids. Trimming shortened V by 1 base and J by 0 bases, and 9 bases separated the two germline ends. The CDR3 DNA sequence: TGTGCCAGCAGCCAAGTTCGACAGCCGAACACCGGGGAGCTGTTTTTT. Translation: CASSQVRQPNTGELFF.

The chain has TRBV19 and TRBJ2-2; D assignment may be TRBD1 or TRBD2 (6 bases each). Trimming removed 7 bases at V and 5 bases at J, with 17 bases between. This CDR3 has 15 amino acids. In germline, CDR1 is LNHDA, CDR2 SQIVND (reference sequence). DNA of the CDR3: TGTGCCAGTAAGATGGGGGGCTCTTGGACCGGGGAGCTGTTTTTT. It translates to CASKMGGSWTGELFF.